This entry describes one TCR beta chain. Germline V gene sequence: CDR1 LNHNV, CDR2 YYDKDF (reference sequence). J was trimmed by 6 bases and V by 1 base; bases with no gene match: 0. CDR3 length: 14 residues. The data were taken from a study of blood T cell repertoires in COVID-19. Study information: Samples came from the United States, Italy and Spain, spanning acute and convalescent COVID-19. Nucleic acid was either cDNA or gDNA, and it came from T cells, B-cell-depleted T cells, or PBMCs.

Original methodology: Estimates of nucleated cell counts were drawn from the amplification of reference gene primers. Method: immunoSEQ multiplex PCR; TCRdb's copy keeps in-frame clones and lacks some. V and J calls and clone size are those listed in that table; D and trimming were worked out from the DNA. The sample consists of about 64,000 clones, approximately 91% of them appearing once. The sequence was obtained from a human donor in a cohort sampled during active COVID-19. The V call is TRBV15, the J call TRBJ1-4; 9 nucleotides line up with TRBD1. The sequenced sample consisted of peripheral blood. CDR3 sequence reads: CATSRGTGDEKLFF. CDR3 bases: TGTGCCACCAGCAGAGGGACAGGGGATGAAAAACTGTTTTTT.